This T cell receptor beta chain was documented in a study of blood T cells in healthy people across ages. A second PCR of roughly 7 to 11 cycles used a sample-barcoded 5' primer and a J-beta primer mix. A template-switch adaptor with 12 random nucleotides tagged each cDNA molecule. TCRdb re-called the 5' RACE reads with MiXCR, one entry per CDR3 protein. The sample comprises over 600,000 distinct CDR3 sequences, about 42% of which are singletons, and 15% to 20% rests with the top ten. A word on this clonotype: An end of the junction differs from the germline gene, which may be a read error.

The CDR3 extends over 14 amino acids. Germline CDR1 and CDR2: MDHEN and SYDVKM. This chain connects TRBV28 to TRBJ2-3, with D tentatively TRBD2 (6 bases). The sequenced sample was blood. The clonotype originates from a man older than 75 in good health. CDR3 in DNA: TGTGCCGGCAGTTTGGGAGGAAGTCAAGATACGCAGTATTTT. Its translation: CAGSLGGSQDTQYF. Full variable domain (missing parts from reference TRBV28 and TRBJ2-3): DVKVTQSSRYLVKRTGEKVFLECVQDMDHENMFWYRQDPGLGLRLIYFSYDVKMKEKGDIPEGYSVSREKKERFSLILESASTNQTSMYLCAGSLGGSQDTQYFGPGTRLTVL.